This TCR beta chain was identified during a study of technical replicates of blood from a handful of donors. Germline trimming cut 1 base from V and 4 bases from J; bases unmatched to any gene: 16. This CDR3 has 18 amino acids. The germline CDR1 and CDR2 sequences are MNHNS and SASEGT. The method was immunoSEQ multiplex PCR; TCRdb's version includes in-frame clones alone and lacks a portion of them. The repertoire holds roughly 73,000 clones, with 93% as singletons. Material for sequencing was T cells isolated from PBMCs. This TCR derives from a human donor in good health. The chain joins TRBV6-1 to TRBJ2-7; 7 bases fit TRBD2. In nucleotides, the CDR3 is TGTGCCAGCAGTGAAGAGCGTCGGGCGGGAGCTTCTTTTTACGAGCAGTACTTC. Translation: CASSEERRAGASFYEQYF.